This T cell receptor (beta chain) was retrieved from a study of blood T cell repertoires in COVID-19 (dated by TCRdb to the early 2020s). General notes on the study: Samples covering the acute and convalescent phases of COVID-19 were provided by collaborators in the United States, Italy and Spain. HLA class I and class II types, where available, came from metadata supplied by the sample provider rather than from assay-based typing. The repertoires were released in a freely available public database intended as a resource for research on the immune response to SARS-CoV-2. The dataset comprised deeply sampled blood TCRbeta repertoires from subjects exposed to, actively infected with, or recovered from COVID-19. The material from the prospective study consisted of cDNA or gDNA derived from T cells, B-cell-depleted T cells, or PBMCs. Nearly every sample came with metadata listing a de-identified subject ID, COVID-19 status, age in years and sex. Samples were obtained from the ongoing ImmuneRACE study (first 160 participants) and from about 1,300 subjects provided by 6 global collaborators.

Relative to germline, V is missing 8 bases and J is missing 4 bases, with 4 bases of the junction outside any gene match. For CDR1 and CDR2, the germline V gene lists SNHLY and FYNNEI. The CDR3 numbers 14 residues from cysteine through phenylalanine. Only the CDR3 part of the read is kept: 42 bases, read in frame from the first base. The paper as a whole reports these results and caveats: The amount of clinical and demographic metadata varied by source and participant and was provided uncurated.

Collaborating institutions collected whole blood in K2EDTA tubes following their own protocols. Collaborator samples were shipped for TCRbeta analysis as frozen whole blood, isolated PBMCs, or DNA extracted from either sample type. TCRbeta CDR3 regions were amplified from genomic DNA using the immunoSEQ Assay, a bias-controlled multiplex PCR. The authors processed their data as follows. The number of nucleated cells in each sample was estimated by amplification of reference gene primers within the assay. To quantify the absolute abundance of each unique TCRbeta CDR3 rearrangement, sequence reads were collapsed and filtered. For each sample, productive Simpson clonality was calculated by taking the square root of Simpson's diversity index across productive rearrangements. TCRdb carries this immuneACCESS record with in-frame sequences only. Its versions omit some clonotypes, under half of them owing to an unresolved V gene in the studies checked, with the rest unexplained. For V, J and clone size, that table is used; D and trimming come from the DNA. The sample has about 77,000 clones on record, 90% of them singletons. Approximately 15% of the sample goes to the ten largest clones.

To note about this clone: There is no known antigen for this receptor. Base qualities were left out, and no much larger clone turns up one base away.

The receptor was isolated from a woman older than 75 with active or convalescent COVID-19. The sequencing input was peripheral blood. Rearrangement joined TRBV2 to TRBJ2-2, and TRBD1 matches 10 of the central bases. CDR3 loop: CASLGTGVTGELFF. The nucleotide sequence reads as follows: TGTGCCAGCTTGGGGACAGGGGTCACCGGGGAGCTGTTTTTT.